This entry lists 13 T cell receptor beta chains sequenced from one sample in a study of shared clonotypes between healthy human individuals. Clones were read by immunoSEQ multiplex PCR, and TCRdb kept only the in-frame ones, dropping some. The table lists hundreds of thousands of clones, 55% to 85% of them singletons. Sequenced material: memory CD4+ T cells sorted from blood. Subset of the sample: CD45RA-negative fraction. The receptor source for this set is a woman aged 30 to 39 in good health.

The CDR3 sequence is CAPRGVWVRTF. DNA for the CDR3: TGTGCCCCCCGAGGTGTCTGGGTTCGCACCTTC. The chain recombines TRBV9 with TRBJ1-2; no clear D. The CDR3 runs 11 residues. The germline gives CDR1 SGDLS, CDR2 YYNGEE. Trimming removed 10 bases from V and 13 bases from J, with 20 bases in between.

This chain uses TRBV29-1 with TRBJ2-5; TRBD2 matches 10 bases. Per the germline V gene, CDR1 is SQVTM and CDR2 is ANQGSEA. CDR3 size: 14 residues. After removal of 8 bases from V and 4 bases from J, the junction contained 10 bases not matched to a gene. The CDR3 loop reads CSTGTSGIGETQYF. The DNA of the CDR3 is TGCAGCACCGGAACTAGCGGGATCGGAGAGACCCAGTACTTC.

The rearrangement uses TRBV5-1 and TRBJ1-2; D perhaps matches TRBD1 (5 bases). The germline gives CDR1 SGHRS, CDR2 YFSETQ. The CDR3 extends over 14 amino acids. V lost 4 bases and J 1 base, leaving 11 bases between the germline ends. This CDR3 is CASSPDSFNYGYTF. The CDR3 DNA follows: TGCGCCAGCAGCCCTGACAGTTTTAACTATGGCTACACCTTC.

The V call is TRBV25-1, the J call TRBJ1-3, with 7 positions matching TRBD1. The CDR3 contains 14 residues. V lost 4 bases and J lost 3; bases outside the gene matches: 3. Looked up from germline, CDR1 is MGHDK and CDR2 is SYGVNS. CDR3 protein: CASSVWDSGNTIYF. The DNA for the CDR3 is TGTGCCAGCAGTGTATGGGACAGTGGAAACACCATATATTTT.

Of note for this clone: This sample also contains other DNA sequences that code for the same CDR3. The chain links TRBV28 to TRBJ1-3, with 7 bases aligning to TRBD1. V lost 2 bases to trimming and J lost 7 bases; unmatched junction nucleotides: 2. The CDR3 sequence is 13 residues long. Per germline, CDR1 MDHEN and CDR2 SYDVKM. In DNA form, the CDR3 reads TGTGCCAGCAGTTTACCCAGGGGGAACACCATATATTTT. This gives the protein CASSLPRGNTIYF.

The gene calls are TRBV29-1 and TRBJ2-3; 7 bases line up with TRBD2. In germline, CDR1 is SQVTM, CDR2 ANQGSEA. The CDR3 sequence is 13 residues long. The CDR3 spells CSFRGSSTDTQYF. The CDR3 bases are TGCAGTTTTCGCGGGAGTAGCACAGATACGCAGTATTTT.

This sequence joins TRBV7-3 and TRBJ1-5; 9 bases fit TRBD1. The V gene end was trimmed by 5 bases and the J gene end by 7 bases; junction bases not matched to a gene: 9. CDR3 length equals 15 residues. Per the germline V gene, CDR1 is SGHTA and CDR2 is FQGTGA. The chain's CDR3 is CASSPTGGAGQPQHF. CDR3 DNA sequence: TGTGCCAGCAGCCCCACAGGGGGCGCAGGACAGCCCCAGCATTTT.

This rearrangement joins TRBV7-8 to TRBJ2-5; tentatively, D is TRBD2 (5 bases). The V gene's germline CDR1 is SGHVS and CDR2 FQNEAQ. V lost 2 bases, J lost 5 bases, and 9 bases lay in between. CDR3 length: 13 residues. CDR3 in DNA: TGTGCCAGCAGCTTATATAGGACTGAGACCCAGTACTTC. Protein: CASSLYRTETQYF. Combining the CDR3 with reference TRBV7-8 and TRBJ2-5 gives the whole variable domain GAGVSQSPRYKVAKRGQDVALRCDPISGHVSLFWYQQALGQGPEFLTYFQNEAQLDKSGLPSDRFFAERPEGSVSTLKIQRTQQEDSAVYLCASSLYRTETQYFGPGTRLLVL.

This clone was counted a few times. The chain uses TRBV6-1 and TRBJ1-5; D gene uncertain. The CDR3 extends over 14 amino acids. The ends were cut back, 7 bases at V and 4 bases at J, with 14 bases in the middle. Per the germline V gene, CDR1 is MNHNS and CDR2 is SASEGT. The CDR3 loop is CASTDVVLNQPQHF. The CDR3 DNA reads TGTGCCAGCACCGACGTGGTCTTGAATCAGCCCCAGCATTTT.

This clone was seen a few times. A read error may be the cause here, since a much bigger clone is one base away. The same CDR3 arises from other DNA sequences in this sample as well. The J gene is TRBJ1-2, the V gene TRBV6-5, with 7 bases identical to TRBD1. Germline CDR1 reads MNHEY; CDR2 reads SVGAGI. J was trimmed by 3 bases and V by 6 bases; bases with no gene match: 4. This CDR3 is built from 13 residues. The DNA of the CDR3 is TGTGCCAGCAGCCCCACAGGGGACTATGGCTACACCTTC. Amino acids: CASSPTGDYGYTF.

This clone was observed a single time. This chain joins TRBV30 and TRBJ2-7; 8 bases are a match to TRBD2. The V and J ends lost 3 bases and 0 bases, in that order; junction bases with no gene match: 1. The germline CDR1 and CDR2 sequences are GTSNPN and SVGIG (reference sequence). The CDR3 covers 13 residues. DNA for the CDR3: TGTGCCTGGAGCGCGGGAGGCTCCTACGAGCAGTACTTC. Amino acids: CAWSAGGSYEQYF.

CDR3 residues: CASSLVLAGREQFF. CDR3 DNA: TGCGCCAGCAGTCTCGTTCTAGCGGGCCGAGAGCAGTTCTTC. The V call is TRBV5-1, the J call TRBJ2-1; 8 nucleotides align to TRBD2. Trimming at V came to 5 bases and at J to 10 bases, leaving 11 bases not matched to a gene. The germline V gene encodes CDR1 SGHRS and CDR2 YFSETQ. The CDR3 spans 14 residues.

Comment on this clone: This CDR3 is also generated by other DNA sequences in the sample. The genes are TRBV19 and TRBJ2-1, with 11 bases fitting TRBD2. From germline, CDR1 is LNHDA and CDR2 SQIVND (reference sequence). The CDR3 is made up of 15 amino acids. Germline trimming cut 6 bases from V and 2 bases from J; bases unmatched to any gene: 3. In DNA form, the CDR3 reads TGTGCCAGTAGCAGGACTAGCGGGCCCTACAATGAGCAGTTCTTC. Its protein is CASSRTSGPYNEQFF. Using reference TRBV19 and TRBJ2-1 for the parts outside the CDR3, the full variable domain is DGGITQSPKYLFRKEGQNVTLSCEQNLNHDAMYWYRQDPGQGLRLIYYSQIVNDFQKGDIAEGYSVSREKKESFPLTVTSAQKNPTAFYLCASSRTSGPYNEQFFGPGTRLTVL.